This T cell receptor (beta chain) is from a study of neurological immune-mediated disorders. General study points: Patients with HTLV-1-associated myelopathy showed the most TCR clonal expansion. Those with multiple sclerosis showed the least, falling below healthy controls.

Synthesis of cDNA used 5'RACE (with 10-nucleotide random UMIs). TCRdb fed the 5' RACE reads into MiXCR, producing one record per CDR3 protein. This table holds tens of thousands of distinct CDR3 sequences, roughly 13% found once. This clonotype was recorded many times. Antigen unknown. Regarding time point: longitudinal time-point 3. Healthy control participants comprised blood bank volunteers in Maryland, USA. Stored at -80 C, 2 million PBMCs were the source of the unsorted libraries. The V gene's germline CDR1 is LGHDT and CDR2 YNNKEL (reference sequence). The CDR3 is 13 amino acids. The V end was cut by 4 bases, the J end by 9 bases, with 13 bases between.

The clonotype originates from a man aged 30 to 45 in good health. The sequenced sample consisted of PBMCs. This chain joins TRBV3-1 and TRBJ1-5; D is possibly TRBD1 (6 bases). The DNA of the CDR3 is TGTGCCAGCAGCCCCGGGACACTCGGGCCCCAGCATTTT. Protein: CASSPGTLGPQHF.